The entry below describes one T cell receptor (beta chain). Its target is unknown. The V gene lost 2 bases and the J gene lost 7 bases, with 15 bases spanning the gap. The CDR3 is 13 residues long. CDR1 and CDR2 (germline): GTSNPN, SVGIG (reference sequence). Assay used: immunoSEQ multiplex PCR; TCRdb lists only in-frame clones, some missing. The sample holds under 80,000 clones, 60% to 85% seen once. This record comes from a study of vaccination effects on CD4 cells after COVID-19. Study conclusions and caveats: Among infection- and vaccine-induced clones, marked clonal contraction occurred late after vaccination.

Within the ViraFEST assay, antigen-specific CD4+ T cells underwent expansion with viral peptide pools prior to sequencing. Following culture for approximately ten days, CD4+ T cells were isolated. None of the vaccinated had previously contracted SARS-CoV-2, and their nucleocapsid antibodies tested negative. Wells containing approximately 2 million PBMC each were cultured with roughly 10 IU/ml IL-2 and about 10 ug/ml peptides. Sequences were derived from CD4+ T cells from PBMCs cultured with SARS-CoV-2 spike peptides, sampled before COVID-19 vaccination. The source is a human donor who received a COVID-19 vaccine. The chain combines TRBV30 with TRBJ2-7, with D possibly TRBD1 on 5 matching bases. The chain's CDR3 is CAWSWGRVGEQYV. The CDR3 DNA reads TGTGCCTGGAGTTGGGGCAGGGTTGGGGAGCAGTACGTC.